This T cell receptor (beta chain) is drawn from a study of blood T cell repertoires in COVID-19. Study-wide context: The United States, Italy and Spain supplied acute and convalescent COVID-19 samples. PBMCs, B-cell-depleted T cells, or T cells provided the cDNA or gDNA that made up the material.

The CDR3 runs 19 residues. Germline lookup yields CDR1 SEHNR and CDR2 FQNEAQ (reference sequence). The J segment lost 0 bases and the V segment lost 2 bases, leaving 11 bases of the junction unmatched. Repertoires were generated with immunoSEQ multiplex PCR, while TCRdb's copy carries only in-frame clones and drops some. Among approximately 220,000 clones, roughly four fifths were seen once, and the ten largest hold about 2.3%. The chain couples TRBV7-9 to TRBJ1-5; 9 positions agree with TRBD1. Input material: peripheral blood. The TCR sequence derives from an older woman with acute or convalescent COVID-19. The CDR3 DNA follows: TGTGCCAGCAGCTTACCGCCGGACAGGGGCACCTATAGCAATCAGCCCCAGCATTTT. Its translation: CASSLPPDRGTYSNQPQHF. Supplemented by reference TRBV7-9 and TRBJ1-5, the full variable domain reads DTGVSQNPRHKITKRGQNVTFRCDPISEHNRLYWYRQTLGQGPEFLTYFQNEAQLEKSRLLSDRFSAERPKGSFSTLEIQRTEQGDSAMYLCASSLPPDRGTYSNQPQHFGDGTRLSIL.